The clone carrying this T cell receptor beta chain was seen once. As yet, its antigen is unknown. The data belong to a study of shared clonotypes between healthy human individuals. Whole-study findings and limits: Donors were few, which limited the genetic and exposure-history diversity represented. Some clonotypes were shared by all four sorted-subset donors, while others were not shared. The non-shared ones had lower generation probabilities than the shared ones.

Genomic DNA of each subset was evenly split across several immunoSEQ plates. Clones were sequenced by immunoSEQ multiplex PCR, and TCRdb holds only the in-frame ones, with some missing. This sample has some 2 million clones, with 85% to 95% found just once. Naive CD8 populations comprised CD45RO-negative cells positively selected for CCR7, excluding terminally differentiated effector memory CD45RA+ cells. Within Nashville, Tennessee resided all donors, each a Caucasian adult. This CDR3 region has 14 residues. Per germline, CDR1 KGHSH and CDR2 LQKENI. V lost 6 bases, J lost 4 bases, and 15 bases lay in between.

This rearrangement joins TRBV18 to TRBJ1-1, with no clear D. The receptor's source is a man aged 18 to 30 in good health. Sequenced input: naive CD8+ T cells sorted from blood. The CDR3 spells CASSYILGSTEAFF. CDR3 sequence (DNA): TGTGCCAGCTCGTATATTTTAGGTAGCACTGAAGCTTTCTTT.